A selection of T cell receptor beta chains follows, all from one sample in a study of tissue T cells after allogeneic stem cell transplantation. Profiled with immunoSEQ multiplex PCR; TCRdb holds only in-frame clones, not every one. The sample contains some 6,000 clones, around three fifths of which appear only once. The specimen was tissue from the jejunum, collected at autopsy. These receptors were taken from a male donor older than 55 with lung cancer. Both conserved end residues are part of each CDR3. The D gene is left open where the match is weak. Not all rows give a size; the values are once, few, many and, for expanded clones, a class.

>TRBJ2-7|medium-sized|TRBV20-1|.
TGCAGTATGACAGGAAACTACGAGCAGTACTTC
CSMTGNYEQYF
>TRBJ2-7|medium-sized|TRBV4-3|.
TGCGCCAGCAGCCAAGCTCGGGCTAACTCCTACGAGCAGTACTTC
CASSQARANSYEQYF
>TRBJ2-2|.|TRBV12-3/TRBV12-4|.
TGTGCCAGCAGGCTGAACACCGGGGAGCTGTTTTTT
CASRLNTGELFF
>TRBJ2-7|.|TRBV11-2|.
TGTGCCAGCAGCCCCGCCAGGGGGGGTCACGAGTACGAGCAGTACTTC
CASSPARGGHEYEQYF
>TRBJ1-5|.|TRBV30|.
TGTGCCTGGAGTGCCCGGACAGTCAATCAGCCCCAGCATTTT
CAWSARTVNQPQHF
>TRBJ2-2|.|TRBV29-1|.
TGCAGCGTTGTTCGAGGGACCGGGGAGCTGTTTTTT
CSVVRGTGELFF
>TRBJ1-5|.|TRBV2|.
TGTGCCAGCAGTGTAGGGCAGGGGAGCAATCAGCCCCAGCATTTT
CASSVGQGSNQPQHF
>TRBJ1-1|few|TRBV29-1|.
TGCAGCGTTAGTCCGGGGGGGCCGGGCACTGAAGCTTTCTTT
CSVSPGGPGTEAFF
>TRBJ2-5|.|TRBV30|.
TGTGCCTGGAAGGCAGGGGAAGAGACCCAGTACTTC
CAWKAGEETQYF
>TRBJ1-5|.|TRBV28|TRBD1
TGTGCCAGCAGACCTGGACAGGGTGGGAATCAGCCCCAGCATTTT
CASRPGQGGNQPQHF
>TRBJ2-2|large|TRBV2|.
TGTGCCAGTGGGTTCAGGCGGGACACCGGGGAGCTGTTTTTT
CASGFRRDTGELFF
>TRBJ1-1|.|TRBV27|.
TGTGCCAGCAGTTTAGGGGGGTTTAGGGCTGAAGCTTTCTTT
CASSLGGFRAEAFF
>TRBJ2-1|hyperexpanded|TRBV14|.
TGTGCCAGCAGCCAAGACGAAACAGACTCATACAATGAGCAGTTCTTC
CASSQDETDSYNEQFF
>TRBJ2-5|.|TRBV9|TRBD2
TGTGCCAGCAGCGTAGGTCCCAGCGGGGCGGAAGAGACCCAGTACTTC
CASSVGPSGAEETQYF
>TRBJ1-5|few|TRBV3-1/TRBV3-2|TRBD1
TGTGCCAGCAGCCGGGGACAGGGGGGCCATCAGCCCCAGCATTTT
CASSRGQGGHQPQHF
>TRBJ2-6|.|TRBV4-2|TRBD1
TGTGCCAGCAGCCAAAATGGACAGGCATACTCTGGGGCCAACGTCCTGACTTTC
CASSQNGQAYSGANVLTF
>TRBJ2-7|.|TRBV19|TRBD1
TGTGCCAGTCAGGACAGGGGGACCTACGAGCAGTACTTC
CASQDRGTYEQYF
>TRBJ1-2|.|TRBV27|.
TGTGCCAGCAGCCGGACCCGGACGCCACGAGGCTACACCTTC
CASSRTRTPRGYTF
>TRBJ1-6|few|TRBV7-9|.
TGTGCCAGCAGCCACGCTAGCGGTTTTTCACCCCTCCACTTT
CASSHASGFSPLHF
>TRBJ2-5|few|TRBV7-8|.
TGTGCCAGCAACTTATACAGGGAACCACAGACCCAGTACTTC
CASNLYREPQTQYF
>TRBJ2-2|.|TRBV10-3|TRBD2
TGTGCCATCAAACCGGGACTAGCGGGAGGTACCGGGGAGCTGTTTTTT
CAIKPGLAGGTGELFF
>TRBJ1-5|few|TRBV4-1|.
TGCGCCAGCAGCGTCACGAGCAATCAGCCCCAGCATTTT
CASSVTSNQPQHF
>TRBJ1-1|.|TRBV7-6|.
TGTGCCAGCACCCTTGACGGCAACACTGAAGCTTTCTTT
CASTLDGNTEAFF
>TRBJ2-7|.|TRBV11-2|TRBD2
TGTGCCAGCAGGGAGAACCCCATATCGGGGGGGACCTACGAGCAGTACTTC
CASRENPISGGTYEQYF
>TRBJ1-1|medium-sized|TRBV30|.
TGTGCCTGGAGTGTAGAATTAAGAGGCACTGAAGCTTTCTTT
CAWSVELRGTEAFF
>TRBJ2-3|.|TRBV7-2|.
TGTGCCAGCAGCCTACCCTCCGGGGTAAGAAATACGCAGTATTTT
CASSLPSGVRNTQYF
>TRBJ2-5|.|TRBV9|.
TGTGCCAGCAGCGCCCTTGGGGAGACCCAGTACTTC
CASSALGETQYF
>TRBJ1-1|.|TRBV5-8|TRBD1
TGTGCCAGCAGTTACCTAGGACAGGGTAAGGGAGCTTTCTTT
CASSYLGQGKGAFF
>TRBJ2-2|few|TRBV4-1|.
TGCGCCAGCAGCCAAGATCCCTCCGGCAGCTCCGGGGAGCTGTTTTTT
CASSQDPSGSSGELFF
>TRBJ1-3|.|TRBV4-1|TRBD1
TGCGCCAGCAGCCAAGCGACAGGGATTGGAAACACCATATATTTT
CASSQATGIGNTIYF
>TRBJ2-1|.|TRBV24-1|.
TGTGCCACCGAGAGGGACAATGAGCAGTTCTTC
CATERDNEQFF
>TRBJ1-5|.|TRBV28|.
TGTGCCAGCAGTTCGCGACAGGATCTACATCAGCCCCAGCATTTT
CASSSRQDLHQPQHF
>TRBJ1-2|.|TRBV5-1|.
TGCGCCAGCAGCTCGAAACAGGGAGGCTATGGCTACACCTTC
CASSSKQGGYGYTF
>TRBJ1-5|.|TRBV4-1|TRBD1
TGCGCCAGCAGCCAAGTCACAGGGGATCAGCCCCAGCATTTT
CASSQVTGDQPQHF
>TRBJ2-7|.|TRBV5-5|.
TGTGCCAGCAGCCCCGCCCTTTATGCCGTAGCCTCCTACGAGCAGTACTTC
CASSPALYAVASYEQYF
>TRBJ2-5|.|TRBV27|TRBD2
TGTGCCAGCAGGCGAGCGGGAGCTGAGACCCAGTACTTC
CASRRAGAETQYF
>TRBJ2-1|.|TRBV27|TRBD1
TGTGCCAGCAGTCCTCGGACAGGCGGTAACAATGAGCAGTTCTTC
CASSPRTGGNNEQFF
>TRBJ2-7|.|TRBV28|.
TGTGCCAGCAGTTTATTAGGGGGGCCTCTCTACGAGCAGTACTTC
CASSLLGGPLYEQYF
>TRBJ1-1|.|TRBV19|.
TGTGCCAGTAGTGCCACAGGGTACACTGAAGCTTTCTTT
CASSATGYTEAFF
>TRBJ1-4|few|TRBV7-2|TRBD1
TGTGCCAGCAGCTTACCGTCCGGGACAGGGAGGGAAAAACTGTTTTTT
CASSLPSGTGREKLFF
>TRBJ1-2|.|TRBV2|.
TGTGCCAGCAGTGTGGGGGGCGGCTATGGCTACACCTTC
CASSVGGGYGYTF
>TRBJ2-7|few|TRBV6-2/TRBV6-3|.
TGTGCCAGCAGTTATCATAGGGGTGAGCAGTACTTC
CASSYHRGEQYF
>TRBJ2-4|.|TRBV7-2|.
TGTGCCAGCAGCTTAAGCACCCTAGCCAAAAACATTCAGTACTTC
CASSLSTLAKNIQYF
>TRBJ2-1|large|TRBV29-1|TRBD2
TGCAGCGTTGAAGAAACTACCGGGACTACCTCTAATGAGCAGTTCTTC
CSVEETTGTTSNEQFF
>TRBJ1-5|.|TRBV4-2|.
TGTGCCAGCAGCCAAGAACCAGATCAGCCCCAGCATTTT
CASSQEPDQPQHF
>TRBJ1-5|large|TRBV6-6|.
TGTGCCAGCAGCCCCCCGGGAAACAATCAGCCCCAGCATTTT
CASSPPGNNQPQHF
>TRBJ1-1|.|TRBV3-1/TRBV3-2|.
TGTGCCAGCAGCCAAAAGTGGGGCGGGAACACTGAAGCTTTCTTT
CASSQKWGGNTEAFF
>TRBJ1-2|.|TRBV11-2|.
TGTGCCAGCACCCCCGCCGGCAGAAACTATGGCTACACCTTC
CASTPAGRNYGYTF
>TRBJ2-7|.|TRBV7-2|.
TGTGCCAGCAGCTTAGCGGGTGAAGGGAGGGAGCAGTACTTC
CASSLAGEGREQYF
>TRBJ2-7|.|TRBV2|TRBD1
TGTGCCAGCAGGACCGGGACAGGCCCCTACGAGCAGTACTTC
CASRTGTGPYEQYF
>TRBJ2-7|medium-sized|TRBV5-1|.
TGCGCCAGCAGCTTGAGCGGCACCTACGAGCAGTACTTC
CASSLSGTYEQYF
>TRBJ2-1|.|TRBV29-1|TRBD1
TGCAGCGCGGGACAGTCCCTTTACAATGAGCAGTTCTTC
CSAGQSLYNEQFF
>TRBJ2-3|.|TRBV5-1|.
TGCGCCAGCAGCTTGGAGACGGTCACAGATACGCAGTATTTT
CASSLETVTDTQYF
>TRBJ2-3|few|TRBV11-2|.
TGTGCCAGCAGCCAATACCTGACAGATACGCAGTATTTT
CASSQYLTDTQYF
>TRBJ2-3|.|TRBV9|.
TGTGCCAGCAGCGTAGATCCGGACACAGATACGCAGTATTTT
CASSVDPDTDTQYF
>TRBJ2-5|.|TRBV1|.
TGCACCAGCAGCCAAGATAAATCCCTAGCCCAAGAGACCCAGTACTTC
CTSSQDKSLAQETQYF
>TRBJ2-7|.|TRBV28|.
TGTGCCAGCAGTTTAGGCCAGATGTACGAGCAGTACTTC
CASSLGQMYEQYF
>TRBJ1-2|medium-sized|TRBV7-2|.
TGTGCCAGCAGCCCGTTTAAAGGGGGAGCTAACTATGGCTACACCTTC
CASSPFKGGANYGYTF
>TRBJ1-2|.|TRBV10-3|.
TGTGCCATCAGTGTGGGCACGACTAACTATGGCTACACCTTC
CAISVGTTNYGYTF
>TRBJ1-2|large|TRBV4-3|TRBD1
TGCGCCAGCAGCCAAGGATCGGGCGATCAGGGGGCCTATGGCTACACCTTC
CASSQGSGDQGAYGYTF